These 14 T cell receptor beta chains were sequenced from one sample in a study of STAT3 mutations in large granular lymphocyte leukemia (dated by TCRdb to between 2018 and 2021). What the work shows at the level of the full study, not this receptor alone: At least one immunodominant TCRbeta clonotype was identified in every T-LGLL patient, and multiple immunodominant subclonotypes were identified in about half of the T-LGLL patients.

Which antigens these TCRs recognize remains unknown. Libraries were built with the immunoSEQ multiplex PCR assay. In TCRdb, the immuneACCESS table is reduced to in-frame sequences with V and J assigned. These tables do not hold every clone; where another copy was compared, an unresolved V gene accounts for under half, and the others remain unexplained. This sample lists roughly 9,300 clones; around 89% were detected once. Roughly 80% of the sample is held by the ten biggest clonotypes. Source material: peripheral blood mononuclear cells. The receptors were gathered from a man older than 75 with T-cell large granular lymphocyte leukemia. Some clones in this sample may be carry-over from other donors' samples. The age is the age at diagnosis.

The rearrangement uses TRBV18 and TRBJ1-1, with 12 bases identical to TRBD1. Germline CDR1 KGHSH, CDR2 LQKENI. The CDR3 contains 16 residues. V dropped 3 bases and J dropped 6; count of bases not matched to a gene: 8. The CDR3 loop reads CASSPGTGGAWAEAFF. The CDR3 DNA reads as TGTGCCAGCTCACCTGGGACAGGGGGCGCTTGGGCTGAAGCTTTCTTT. Supplemented by reference TRBV18 and TRBJ1-1, the full variable domain reads NAGVMQNPRHLVRRRGQEARLRCSPMKGHSHVYWYRQLPEEGLKFMVYLQKENIIDESGMPKERFSAEFPKEGPSILRIQQVVRGDSAAYFCASSPGTGGAWAEAFFGQGTRLTVV.

The chain employs TRBV18 and TRBJ1-1; the match to TRBD1 covers 7 bases. With V trimmed by 2 bases and J by 4 bases, 7 bases remained unmatched. The CDR3 has 15 residues. CDR1 is KGHSH, CDR2 LQKENI, per germline. As DNA, the CDR3 is TGTGCCAGCTCACCATCTACAGGGGACGGCACTGAAGCTTTCTTT. It encodes CASSPSTGDGTEAFF.

This chain uses TRBV14 with TRBJ2-6; tentatively, D is TRBD1 (5 bases). Germline assignment: CDR1 SGHDN and CDR2 FVKESK. This CDR3 has 18 residues. Trimming took off 4 bases at V and 1 base at J, with 17 bases between the two ends. The CDR3 loop is CASSRTGSWKSGANVLTF. The CDR3 region has the DNA TGTGCCAGCAGCCGAACAGGATCTTGGAAATCTGGGGCCAACGTCCTGACTTTC.

This rearrangement joins TRBV5-4 to TRBJ2-2; 10 bases align to TRBD1. V shed 0 bases, J shed 4 bases, and the junction held 3 bases outside the gene matches. CDR1 SGHNT and CDR2 YYREEE come from the germline V gene (reference sequence). The CDR3 contains 16 residues. The chain's CDR3 is CASSLGDRGPTGELFF. Here the CDR3 DNA reads TGTGCCAGCAGCTTGGGGGACAGGGGCCCCACCGGGGAGCTGTTTTTT.

The V and J genes are TRBV6-5 and TRBJ1-6; D is unclear. Germline V lookup: CDR1 MNHEY, CDR2 SVGAGI. This CDR3 has 14 residues. V was clipped by 0 bases and J by 7 bases, with 7 bases between them. As DNA, the CDR3 is TGTGCCAGCAGTTACTCGAGCGTGAATTCACCCCTCCACTTT. Residues: CASSYSSVNSPLHF.

This clone has only one observation. The rearrangement joins TRBV2 to TRBJ2-7, with D perhaps TRBD1 (5 bases). Germline loops: CDR1 SNHLY, CDR2 FYNNEI. Trimming stripped 6 bases from V and 4 bases from J, with 13 bases between. The CDR3 runs 13 residues. CDR3 nucleotide sequence: TGTGCCAGCAGCCAGCCGACAGTATACGAGCAGTACTTC. Protein sequence: CASSQPTVYEQYF.

This rearrangement joins TRBV4-3 to TRBJ1-2; 7 bases fit TRBD1. CDR3 length equals 15 residues. V lost 5 bases and J lost 7; bases outside the gene matches: 13. Germline values: CDR1 LGHNA, CDR2 YSLEER. DNA for the CDR3: TGCGCCAGCAGCTCGAAGGGTACAGGGGTTAGTGGCTACACCTTC. Protein product: CASSSKGTGVSGYTF.

The gene calls are TRBV5-1 and TRBJ2-3; D is ambiguous. V was shortened by 4 bases and J by 0 bases, with 6 bases between the two germline ends. In germline, CDR1 is SGHRS, CDR2 YFSETQ. This CDR3 comprises 13 residues. CDR3: CASSTTSTDTQYF. Written as DNA, the CDR3 is TGCGCCAGCAGCACGACTAGCACAGATACGCAGTATTTT.

This clone was detected a few times. The chain has TRBV18 and TRBJ2-7; D not certain. The ends were cut back, 2 bases at V and 7 bases at J, with 9 bases in the middle. The CDR3 totals 12 residues. Per the germline V gene, CDR1 is KGHSH and CDR2 is LQKENI. The CDR3 spells CASSPGCGEQYF. CDR3 bases: TGTGCCAGCTCACCAGGATGTGGGGAGCAGTACTTC.

The chain is built from TRBV6-1 and TRBJ1-3; TRBD1 is a possible D gene (5 bases). Between the trimmed V and J ends, which lost 2 bases and 1 base, there was a span of 18 bases. This CDR3 spans 18 amino acids. Germline values: CDR1 MNHNS, CDR2 SASEGT. The CDR3 sequence: CASSESTRGLRSGNTIYF. As DNA, the CDR3 is TGTGCCAGCAGTGAAAGTACGCGGGGACTGAGATCTGGAAACACCATATATTTT.

The chain has TRBV19 and TRBJ2-2, with D perhaps assigned TRBD1 or TRBD2 (6 bases each). CDR1 LNHDA and CDR2 SQIVND come from the germline V gene (reference sequence). The CDR3 has 16 amino acids. Trimming pared 5 bases from V and 5 bases from J, leaving 18 bases between. The CDR3: CASSGAWGASTGELFF. As DNA, the CDR3 is TGTGCCAGTAGTGGGGCGTGGGGGGCGAGTACCGGGGAGCTGTTTTTT.

J is TRBJ2-4 and V is TRBV13; 9 nucleotides align to TRBD2. The CDR3 covers 17 residues. The germline V gene has CDR1 PRHDT and CDR2 FYEKMQ (reference sequence). The V and J ends lost 2 bases and 1 base, in that order; junction bases with no gene match: 6. The CDR3 DNA sequence: TGTGCCAGCAGCTTACTGCGCGGGGGGGCGGCCAAAAACATTCAGTACTTC. Translating gives CASSLLRGGAAKNIQYF.

The chain uses TRBV10-3 and TRBJ1-4; TRBD1 aligns across 11 bases. Trimming at V came to 6 bases and at J to 8 bases, leaving 2 bases not matched to a gene. CDR3 length equals 13 residues. Germline CDR1 is ENHRY and CDR2 is SYGVKD. CDR3 in amino acids: CAISGTGGEKLFF. The CDR3 region has the DNA TGTGCCATCAGCGGGACAGGGGGGGAAAAACTGTTTTTT.

The chain combines TRBV11-2 with TRBJ2-6, with D unclear. Germline V gene lookup returns CDR1 SGHAT and CDR2 FQNNGV. This CDR3 has 15 amino acids. V lost 6 bases and J 2 bases, leaving 11 bases between the germline ends. The CDR3 is CASRPALTGANVLTF. The CDR3 DNA is TGTGCCAGCAGACCCGCCCTTACTGGGGCCAACGTCCTGACTTTC.